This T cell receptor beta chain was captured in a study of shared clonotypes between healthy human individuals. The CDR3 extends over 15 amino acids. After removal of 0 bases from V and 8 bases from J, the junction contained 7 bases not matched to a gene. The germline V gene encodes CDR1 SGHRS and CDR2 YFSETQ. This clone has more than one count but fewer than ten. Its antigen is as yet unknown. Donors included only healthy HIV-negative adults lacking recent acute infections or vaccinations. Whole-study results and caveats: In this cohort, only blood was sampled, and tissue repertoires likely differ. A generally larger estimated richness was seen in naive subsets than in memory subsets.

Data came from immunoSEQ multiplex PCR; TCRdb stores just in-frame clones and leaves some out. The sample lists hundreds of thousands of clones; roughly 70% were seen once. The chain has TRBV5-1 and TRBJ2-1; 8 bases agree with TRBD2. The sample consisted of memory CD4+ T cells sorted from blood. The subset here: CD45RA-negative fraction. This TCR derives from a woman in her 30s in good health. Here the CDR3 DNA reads TGCGCCAGCAGCTTGGTTATCGGGAGGGGGGATGAGCAGTTCTTC. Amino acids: CASSLVIGRGDEQFF. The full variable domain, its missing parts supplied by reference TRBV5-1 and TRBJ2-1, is KAGVTQTPRYLIKTRGQQVTLSCSPISGHRSVSWYQQTPGQGLQFLFEYFSETQRNKGNFPGRFSGRQFSNSRSEMNVSTLELGDSALYLCASSLVIGRGDEQFFGPGTRLTVL.